A selection of T cell receptor beta chains follows, all from one sample in a study of T-cell memory formation after mild COVID-19. TCRdb processed the 5' RACE reads anew with MiXCR; each CDR3 protein has one entry. The sample includes hundreds of thousands of distinct CDR3 sequences, 15% to 20% seen only once; the top ten take 10% to 15%. Input material: PBMCs or a T cell subset sorted from them (not recorded which). These receptors all come from an adult woman who had mild COVID-19 (a few samples of this study predate the infection). Cell type and time point are not known. CDR3s include the opening cysteine and the closing phenylalanine or tryptophan. The D gene is left open where the match is weak. Some rows mark clone size as missing; the rest say once, few, many or name a class of expanded clone.

J	V	D	size	CDR3	DNA
TRBJ2-1	TRBV20-1	TRBD2	.	CSAPMGGRPYNEQFF	TGCAGTGCGCCTATGGGCGGGAGGCCCTACAATGAGCAGTTCTTC
TRBJ2-7	TRBV29-1	.	few	CRGFGQWGYEQYF	TGCAGGGGATTCGGACAGTGGGGCTACGAGCAGTACTTC
TRBJ1-2	TRBV29-1	.	.	CSGGSPKGYTF	TGCAGCGGTGGCAGCCCTAAGGGCTACACCTTC
TRBJ2-7	TRBV28	.	.	CASSSDIRQYF	TGTGCCAGCAGTTCGGACATCAGGCAGTACTTC
TRBJ2-2	TRBV12-3/TRBV12-4	.	.	CASSQGVGPWVGELFF	TGTGCCAGCAGTCAAGGGGTCGGACCGTGGGTCGGGGAGCTGTTTTTT
TRBJ1-1	TRBV11-2	.	.	CASSLADGNTEAFF	TGTGCCAGCAGCTTAGCTGACGGAAACACTGAAGCTTTCTTT
TRBJ2-1	TRBV7-3	TRBD1	.	CASSSDRENEQFF	TGTGCCAGCAGCTCGGACAGGGAGAATGAGCAGTTCTTC
TRBJ2-7	TRBV12-3/TRBV12-4	.	.	CASSPSPQSHEQYF	TGTGCCAGCAGTCCTTCCCCCCAGTCACACGAGCAGTACTTC
TRBJ1-5	TRBV19	.	.	CASSTRTAYSNQPQHF	TGTGCCAGTAGTACAAGGACAGCATATAGCAATCAGCCCCAGCATTTT
TRBJ2-7	TRBV5-6	.	few	CASSLGVRPYEQYF	TGTGCCAGCAGCTTGGGGGTCCGCCCCTACGAGCAGTACTTC
TRBJ2-1	TRBV5-1	TRBD2	few	CASSRGAGDHYNEQFF	TGCGCCAGCAGCCGCGGAGCGGGGGACCACTACAATGAGCAGTTCTTC
TRBJ2-7	TRBV4-3	.	.	CASSQDTTGYEQYF	TGCGCCAGCAGCCAAGATACGACAGGCTACGAGCAGTACTTC
TRBJ2-5	TRBV6-2/TRBV6-3	TRBD2	few	CASSYYGLAGKETQYF	TGTGCCAGCAGTTACTACGGACTAGCGGGAAAGGAGACCCAGTACTTC
TRBJ2-7	TRBV29-1	.	.	CSVEAGLGYEQYF	TGCAGCGTTGAAGCCGGCTTAGGGTACGAGCAGTACTTC
TRBJ1-1	TRBV5-6	.	.	CASSSLVGNTEAFF	TGTGCCAGCAGTTCCCTGGTGGGGAACACTGAAGCTTTCTTT
TRBJ2-1	TRBV7-8	.	few	CASSLERTVEEQFF	TGTGCCAGCAGCTTAGAAAGGACAGTCGAGGAGCAGTTCTTC
TRBJ2-3	TRBV3-1	.	few	CASSRRDSPRGAYF	TGTGCCAGCAGCCGCCGGGACTCTCCCCGGGGAGCGTATTTT
TRBJ2-1	TRBV9	.	.	CASSVSLGVQNEQFF	TGTGCCAGCAGCGTAAGTTTGGGAGTGCAAAATGAGCAGTTCTTC
TRBJ2-7	TRBV11-2	TRBD1	.	CASSLDRGRPYEQYF	TGTGCCAGCAGCCTAGACAGGGGGCGGCCCTACGAGCAGTACTTC
TRBJ1-5	TRBV7-2	.	few	CASSSGGYNQPQHF	TGTGCCAGCAGCTCTGGGGGCTACAATCAGCCCCAGCATTTT
TRBJ2-1	TRBV5-4	TRBD2	once	CASTRGGPLTSGSSNEQFF	TGTGCCAGCACTCGCGGGGGGCCGCTGACTAGCGGGAGTTCCAATGAGCAGTTCTTC
TRBJ2-5	TRBV3-1	.	many	CASSQEREVTERVQETQYF	TGTGCCAGCAGCCAAGAGCGGGAAGTGACGGAACGAGTCCAAGAGACCCAGTACTTC
TRBJ1-1	TRBV19	.	few	CASSEDMTEAFF	TGTGCCAGTAGTGAAGACATGACTGAAGCTTTCTTT
TRBJ1-6	TRBV6-5	.	.	CASSSTGRNSPLHF	TGTGCCAGCAGTTCAACAGGGCGGAATTCACCCCTCCACTTT
TRBJ2-2	TRBV6-5	.	.	CASIGPGYTGELFF	TGTGCCAGCATTGGGCCAGGGTACACCGGGGAGCTGTTTTTT
TRBJ2-2	TRBV19	TRBD1	.	CASKPSGTGTGSTGELFF	TGTGCCAGTAAGCCCTCGGGTACCGGGACAGGAAGCACCGGGGAGCTGTTTTTT
TRBJ2-2	TRBV5-5	.	many	CASSLVRIRNTGELFF	TGTGCCAGCAGCTTGGTTAGAATACGGAACACCGGGGAGCTGTTTTTT
TRBJ1-4	TRBV25-1	TRBD1	.	CASSDSGGATNEKLFF	TGTGCCAGCAGTGATTCAGGGGGGGCAACTAATGAAAAACTGTTTTTT
TRBJ1-5	TRBV27	.	many	CASRHRGQGNQPQHF	TGTGCCAGCAGGCACAGAGGGCAGGGCAATCAGCCCCAGCATTTT
TRBJ2-7	TRBV7-3	.	.	CASSSHGTAYEQYF	TGTGCCAGCAGCTCCCACGGGACGGCCTACGAGCAGTACTTC
TRBJ1-6	TRBV20-1	TRBD1	.	CSARGRQGGSPLHF	TGCAGTGCTAGAGGACGGCAGGGGGGCTCACCCCTCCACTTT
TRBJ2-2	TRBV12-3/TRBV12-4	TRBD2	few	CASSAGTINTGELFF	TGTGCCAGCAGTGCCGGGACTATTAACACCGGGGAGCTGTTTTTT
TRBJ2-7	TRBV27	TRBD2	.	CASSLTSLAGGFYEQYF	TGTGCCAGCAGTTTAACCTCTCTAGCGGGCGGCTTCTACGAGCAGTACTTC
TRBJ2-1	TRBV24-1	.	few	CATSDFSGDSYNEQFF	TGTGCCACCAGTGATTTCTCCGGGGATTCCTACAATGAGCAGTTCTTC
TRBJ2-5	TRBV6-2/TRBV6-3	.	.	CASSNFRQGGGETQYF	TGTGCCAGCAGCAACTTTCGACAGGGAGGAGGGGAGACCCAGTACTTC
TRBJ2-1	TRBV20-1	TRBD2	few	CSASSLAGNHNEQFF	TGCAGTGCTAGTAGCCTAGCGGGGAACCACAATGAGCAGTTCTTC
TRBJ2-7	TRBV15	.	.	CATSRDPIYEQYF	TGTGCCACCAGCAGAGACCCCATCTACGAGCAGTACTTC
TRBJ1-1	TRBV12-3/TRBV12-4	.	few	CASSSPSDSSILYEAFF	TGTGCCAGCAGTTCCCCCTCGGACAGCAGTATCCTTTATGAAGCTTTCTTT
TRBJ2-3	TRBV6-5	TRBD2	few	CASSLTSGGAFRGDTQYF	TGTGCCAGCAGTCTCACTAGCGGGGGGGCCTTTAGGGGAGATACGCAGTATTTT
TRBJ2-5	TRBV20-1	.	.	CSGGTETQYF	TGCAGTGGGGGGACGGAGACCCAGTACTTC
TRBJ2-7	TRBV7-9	TRBD1	.	CASSVGDRAYEQYF	TGTGCCAGCAGCGTGGGGGACAGGGCGTACGAGCAGTACTTC